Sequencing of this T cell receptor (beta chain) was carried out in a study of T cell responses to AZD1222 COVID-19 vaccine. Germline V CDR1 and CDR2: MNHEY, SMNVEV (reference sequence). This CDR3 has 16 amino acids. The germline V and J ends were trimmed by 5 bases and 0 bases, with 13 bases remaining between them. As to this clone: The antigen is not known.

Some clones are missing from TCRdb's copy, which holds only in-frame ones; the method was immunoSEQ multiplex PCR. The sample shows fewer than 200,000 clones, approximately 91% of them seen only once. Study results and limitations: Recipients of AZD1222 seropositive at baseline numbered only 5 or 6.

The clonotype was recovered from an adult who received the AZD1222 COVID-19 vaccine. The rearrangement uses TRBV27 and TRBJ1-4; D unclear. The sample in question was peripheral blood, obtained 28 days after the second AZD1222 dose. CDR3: CASSVTPGSTNEKLFF. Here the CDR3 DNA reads TGTGCCAGCAGTGTGACACCCGGCTCAACTAATGAAAAACTGTTTTTT.